This T cell receptor beta chain was identified during a study of cytomegalovirus exposure and HLA in healthy donors (dated by TCRdb to the late 2010s). About the full investigation: An earlier analysis of a few hundred of the donors reported approximately 260 Gb of sequence data and around 100 million unique TCR beta sequences obtained from around 190 million T cells. Among the roughly 400 genotyped donors, around 81% belonged to the genetic ancestry cluster associated with self-reported Caucasian donors. Along with the roughly 700-subject first cohort, a separate validation cohort of over 90 different subjects was used. On average, 235,054 unique TCR beta nucleotide sequences were sequenced per donor among 300 to 500 genotyped donors of the cohort, with about 17% of those sequences being non-productive. About five DR-DQ haplotypes were handled as single units for association and clustering because linkage in the cohort was strong. The study aimed to test whether cataloging public T cell receptors could reveal signatures of past pathogen exposure. The T cell repertoires of some 670 subjects were profiled by immunosequencing and related to cytomegalovirus serostatus. A later genetic analysis used genome-wide SNP genotypes for about 55% of the 666 donors, treating that subset as a discovery cohort. An earlier analysis of approximately 500 of the donors applied high-throughput TCR beta sequencing to assess whether each TCR beta V gene segment acted as functional or pseudogenic. To predict cytomegalovirus infection status, the study combined high-throughput TCR immunosequencing, statistical association of individual TCRs with disease status, and machine learning. HLA typing covered class I and class II loci at four-digit resolution. Typing coverage varied by locus: 629-630 donors for A, B, C, DRB1 and DQB1; roughly 560 for DQA1; 600 to 610 for DPA1; roughly 450 for DPB1. To study patterns of TCR occurrence, a later analysis re-analyzed previously published TCR beta repertoires from 600 to 750 donors and added high-resolution HLA genotyping. An early release that covered roughly 600 HLA-typed donors contained approximately 300 gigabases of sequencing data and around 80 million unique TCR sequences. In the later analysis, no new phenotypic data were used to find candidate immune exposures; instead, reliance was placed on TCR beta sequences and their occurrence across donors. Donor age, sex, ethnicity and CMV serostatus were collected together with the repertoire data. Every repertoire in the discovery cohort had been generated on one and the same sequencing platform. Beyond this particular receptor, the publication reports: Because HLA typing was missing for some donors at each locus, association tests included only the typed subset. In a later analysis, HLA-associated TCR beta chains showed more clonal expansion and lower generation probabilities than non-associated chains that were equally common. In both the original and validation cohorts, the classifier was reported to diagnose cytomegalovirus status with high specificity and sensitivity. A few of the identified cytomegalovirus-associated TCR beta chains were confirmed in vitro to be specific for cytomegalovirus antigens. A cluster of highly shared sequence variants was judged likely to represent a technical artifact of the sequencing pipeline. In this cohort, only TCR beta chains were sequenced, and detectable features were limited by the absence of alpha or paired-chain data. An association between a missense DCLRE1C variant and V-gene and J-gene trimming of TCR beta chains was found in a later genetic analysis and replicated in an independent cohort. Compared with the roughly 670-donor mean, donors in an Asian-associated ancestry cluster had fewer N-insertions in productive TCRs, according to a later genetic analysis. At a false discovery rate of 0.05, a later analysis linked approximately 18,000 TCR beta sequences to specific HLA alleles. A later analysis reported that several top co-occurrence clusters appeared linked to parvovirus B19, influenza, CMV and Epstein-Barr virus. A further reported finding was that TCR beta sequences accurately predicted the HLA-A and HLA-B alleles for most subjects in the first cohort. Most TCR sequences were observed very rarely across donors, whereas some public TCRs were present in many individuals. Because the 87-base-pair reads could not distinguish some IMGT-functional V segments, including TRBV6-2 and TRBV6-3, those segments were excluded. Presence/absence analyses assumed roughly uniform sequencing depth across donors, an assumption that may not hold. It was suggested by the authors that the approach could potentially be generalized to other disease states and immunological phenotypes. Assigning TCR associations to individual alleles was difficult when HLA alleles, especially DR and DQ, strongly co-occurred. In an earlier analysis of approximately 590 of the donors, most TCR beta V segments appeared in productive rearrangements about 87% or about 30% of the time, broadly matching IMGT annotations. The study listed 164 TCR beta chains as associated with cytomegalovirus. Linkage disequilibrium might explain the correlated functional status among segregating V segments, but an unknown experimental factor could not be excluded. In a later analysis, the rate of TCR association differed among HLA loci, with DRB1 alleles having the most associated TCRs and HLA-C alleles having the fewest. The earlier analysis of almost 600 of the donors excluded over 15 rarely observed V segments, including chromosome 9 orphons, because counts were too low. According to a later analysis, most CMV-associated TCR beta chains appeared to be HLA-restricted, and the HLA associations seemed to be driven largely by CMV exposure. Immune exposure information for the cohort was limited to CMV serostatus.

Receptor libraries were prepared by the immunoSEQ multiplex PCR assay. The multiplex PCR relied on a mix of 60 forward primers for TCR Vbeta segments and 13 reverse primers for TCR Jbeta segments. The CDR3 region of rearranged TCR beta genes was amplified from genomic DNA by a multiplex PCR assay. Amplified TCR beta libraries were sequenced as 87-base-pair reads on the Illumina HiSeq System. Concerning the study's data processing: A later analysis tallied 75 million to 85 million unique TCR beta chains across the roughly 610 repertoires, and about 12 million of those chains were shared by two or more donors. To remove PCR and sequencing errors, raw reads were error-corrected and collapsed into unique sequences using a nearest-neighbor algorithm that merged closely related sequences. To assign V, D and J gene segments, CDR3 sequences were aligned to IMGT reference sequences. For a sequence to be retained, a match of at least six nucleotides to both a V gene segment and a J gene segment was required. A rearrangement was called productive if the CDR3 had no stop codons and remained in frame with V and J, and every other rearrangement was called non-productive. Following IMGT convention, CDR3 was defined as the stretch from the second conserved V-encoded cysteine to the conserved J-encoded phenylalanine. In an earlier analysis of around 640 of the donors, sequences lacking an unambiguous match to a single V gene segment were excluded. An earlier analysis of 550 to 650 of the donors classified V segments as functional when productive rearrangements were above 56.7% and as segregating when the standard deviation between donors was above 5%. To diagnose cytomegalovirus status from the catalog of TCR beta chain sequences, a statistical classification framework was built. In a later analysis, V and J genes were assigned by comparing TCR nucleotide sequences against IMGT/GENE-DB human TR gene sequences. In a later analysis, CDR3 sequences and most-parsimonious VDJ recombination scenarios were assigned using the TCRdist pipeline. In a later analysis, each TCR beta chain was defined by its CDR3 amino acid sequence together with its V-gene family, and reads lacking a unique V-gene family were excluded. As a way to deal with suspected cross-contamination and a sequencing artifact, a later analysis dropped hundreds of nucleotide sequences that were highly shared and had low generation probability. In a later analysis, a clonal expansion index for each public chain was calculated from normalized within-repertoire ranks of inferred template counts. In a later analysis, generation probabilities were computed using a VDJ recombination model fitted to out-of-frame rearrangements, and the results were checked against IGoR. In a later analysis, TCR-TCR, TCR-HLA and TCR-CMV co-occurrence was scored with hypergeometric tests, and a repertoire-size bias correction was applied to TCR pairs. In a later analysis, false discovery rates were estimated by permuting HLA or CMV assignments 20 times. In a later analysis, co-occurring TCRs were grouped using DBSCAN, with TCRdist sequence similarity added in when clustering inside HLA-allele-positive subsets. For co-occurrence clustering, repertoires with fewer than 30,000 or more than 120,000 public chains were excluded, along with four to six repertoires with anomalous nucleotide sharing. What TCRdb holds here is the immuneACCESS table cut down to in-frame rearrangements. Part of the clones is not present; checked against another copy, under half of the missing clones reflect an unresolved V gene, and the others are unexplained. V, J and clone size are taken as reported in that table, and D and trimming were inferred from the DNA itself. This sample holds 90,000 to 120,000 clones; around three quarters were observed only once. The ten top clones hold 6.5% to 8.5% of the sample.

V loses 1 base of germline sequence and J loses 3 bases, and the interval between the two ends is 7 bases. The germline V gene (reference sequence) specifies GTSNPN as CDR1 and SVGIG as CDR2. The CDR3 holds 13 amino acids from the cysteine to the phenylalanine. Only the CDR3 DNA stays, 39 bases, in frame from base 1. Of note for this clone: This receptor's antigen is unknown. No quality values exist for individual bases; no much larger clone is one base distant.

The cohort was made up of 650 to 700 healthy bone marrow donors. All cohort members were sampled while nominally healthy, although unrecorded immune exposures were likely present. The donor was CMV seronegative and belonged to the group of over 300 seronegative cohort members. A peripheral blood sample was collected from each donor, and TCR beta sequencing was performed on peripheral blood mononuclear cells. Genomic DNA was extracted from the blood cell samples with the Qiagen DNeasy Blood Extraction Kit. This receptor chain uses TRBV30 and TRBJ2-1; the D gene identity is not certain. This clonotype was obtained from a man aged 25 to 40 in good health and CMV-seronegative. The specimen sequenced was PBMCs. CDR3 reads: CAWSADIYNEQFF. The DNA reads as follows: TGTGCCTGGAGTGCAGACATCTACAATGAGCAGTTCTTC.